The 20 T cell receptor beta chains given below trace back to one sample, sequenced in a study of radiation and T cells in renal cell carcinoma. As for time point: blood 2 weeks post-SBRT. Treatment specified: 15 Gy SBRT to primary tumor, nephrectomy 4 weeks later. The assay was immunoSEQ multiplex PCR, and TCRdb's table has in-frame clones only and misses some. This table has fewer than 150,000 clones, around 90% appearing once. The sequencing used blood, collected from a patient whose treatment included radiotherapy and nephrectomy. These receptors were obtained from a woman in her seventies with renal cell carcinoma.

About this clone: Relative to the germline gene, one junction end is altered; a read error may explain this. J is TRBJ1-1 and V is TRBV5-1; no clear D. This CDR3 region has 11 residues. Germline loops: CDR1 SGHRS, CDR2 YFSETQ. CDR3 region: CASRLGSEAFF. The CDR3 nucleotides read TGTGCCAGCAGATTGGGCTCTGAAGCTTTCTTT.

This clone was seen a single time. Different DNA sequences within this sample yield the same CDR3. The genes are TRBV9 and TRBJ2-2; D gene ambiguous. Per the germline V gene, CDR1 is SGDLS and CDR2 is YYNGEE. The length of the CDR3 is 12 residues. The V end lost 0 bases, the J end lost 7 bases, and 4 bases lay between the germline ends. The CDR3 DNA sequence: TGTGCCAGCAGCGTAGGGAACGGGGAGCTGTTTTTT. It encodes CASSVGNGELFF.

The CDR3 reads CASSAQGWADTQYF. The CDR3 DNA reads TGTGCCAGCAGCGCACAGGGGTGGGCAGATACGCAGTATTTT. V is TRBV13 and J is TRBJ2-3; 7 bases line up with TRBD1. The CDR3 length is 14 residues. Germline V gene sequence: CDR1 PRHDT, CDR2 FYEKMQ (reference sequence). V shed 5 bases and J 4 bases; nucleotides not matched to a gene: 6.

The chain joins TRBV28 to TRBJ1-5; unclear D gene. Germline assignment: CDR1 MDHEN and CDR2 SYDVKM. CDR3 size: 14 residues. V lost 2 bases to trimming and J lost 4 bases, with 9 bases between them. This CDR3 reads CASSLVQRNQPQHF. In nucleotides, the CDR3 is TGTGCCAGCAGTTTAGTACAGCGAAATCAGCCCCAGCATTTT.

CDR3 residues: CATSPRREETQYF. The CDR3 DNA is TGTGCCACTTCACCCAGGAGGGAAGAGACCCAGTACTTC. The chain carries TRBV5-4 and TRBJ2-5; D may be TRBD2 (6 bases). Trimming cost V 9 bases and J 3 bases, with 15 bases left between them. This CDR3 comprises 13 residues. Germline CDR1 is SGHNT and CDR2 is YYREEE (reference sequence).

This clone has just one count. The chain uses TRBV6-5 and TRBJ2-2, with TRBD1 matching over 7 bases. The trim removed 6 bases at V and 2 bases at J, leaving 6 bases unmatched. CDR3 length: 15 amino acids. The germline gives CDR1 MNHEY, CDR2 SVGAGI. The CDR3 loop reads CASRRGQTNTGELFF. For the CDR3, the DNA is TGTGCCAGCAGACGGGGACAGACTAACACCGGGGAGCTGTTTTTT.

In DNA form, the CDR3 reads TGTGCCAGCAGCGTAGGGCAGTATAGCAATCAGCCCCAGCATTTT. Amino acids: CASSVGQYSNQPQHF. This chain connects TRBV9 to TRBJ1-5; no reliable D call. Germline CDR1 is SGDLS and CDR2 is YYNGEE. The CDR3 has 15 residues. V dropped 0 bases and J dropped 0 bases, with 7 bases sitting between them.

The V and J genes are TRBV18 and TRBJ2-2, with D possibly TRBD1 on 5 matching bases. V was cut by 6 bases and J by 3 bases, with 8 bases left in between. The CDR3 sequence is 13 residues long. Germline V gene lookup returns CDR1 KGHSH and CDR2 LQKENI. CDR3: CASSLGDTGELFF. CDR3 nucleotides: TGTGCCAGCTCTCTAGGGGACACCGGGGAGCTGTTTTTT.

The chain combines TRBV7-9 with TRBJ1-5; TRBD1 agrees at 8 bases. Germline lookup yields CDR1 SEHNR and CDR2 FQNEAQ (reference sequence). The CDR3 consists of 15 residues. V lost 6 bases, J lost 4 bases, and 8 bases stayed unmatched. CDR3 loop: CASSSLGQGNQPQHF. The CDR3 region has the DNA TGTGCCAGCAGTTCGTTAGGACAGGGTAATCAGCCCCAGCATTTT.

This clone was found once. The rearrangement links TRBV7-8 to TRBJ1-1; TRBD1 is a possible D gene (5 bases). The CDR3 covers 14 residues. Trimming cost V 0 bases and J 5 bases, with 10 bases left between them. Germline values: CDR1 SGHVS, CDR2 FQNEAQ. This CDR3 reads CASSLAPGRTEAFF. CDR3 coding DNA: TGTGCCAGCAGCTTAGCCCCGGGGCGGACTGAAGCTTTCTTT.

The V gene is TRBV5-4, the J gene TRBJ1-3; possibly TRBD1 for D (6 bases). V lost 4 bases and J lost 2, with 10 bases in between. Per the germline V gene, CDR1 is SGHNT and CDR2 is YYREEE (reference sequence). The CDR3 has 14 amino acids. The CDR3 nucleotides are TGTGCCAGCAGCGAACAGGGCCCTGGAAACACCATATATTTT. Translation: CASSEQGPGNTIYF.

The genes are TRBV9 and TRBJ1-3, with a possible D match to TRBD1 (5 bases). CDR1 SGDLS and CDR2 YYNGEE come from the germline V gene. V dropped 3 bases and J dropped 7 bases, with 17 bases sitting between them. This CDR3 is built from 15 residues. The CDR3 spells CASSESPGRGNTIYF. The CDR3 coding sequence is TGTGCCAGCAGCGAGTCACCGGGACGAGGGAACACCATATATTTT.

The chain recombines TRBV6-1 with TRBJ1-2; perhaps TRBD1 as D (5 bases). The CDR3 is 13 residues long. V lost 0 bases, J lost 7 bases, and 9 bases lay in between. Germline V gene sequence: CDR1 MNHNS, CDR2 SASEGT. CDR3 protein: CASSEAGRVGYTF. The CDR3 region has the DNA TGTGCCAGCAGTGAAGCTGGCAGGGTTGGCTACACCTTC.

This rearrangement joins TRBV2 to TRBJ1-2; tentative D call: TRBD1 (5 bases). Trimming left V 4 bases short and J 7 bases short, with 13 bases between. Per the germline V gene, CDR1 is SNHLY and CDR2 is FYNNEI. CDR3 size: 13 residues. The CDR3 DNA follows: TGTGCCAGCAGTGGGGGGACGGAGAGTGGCTACACCTTC. Its protein product is CASSGGTESGYTF.

The gene calls are TRBV6-6 and TRBJ1-5, with D maybe TRBD1 (5 bases). V lost 5 bases to trimming and J lost 7 bases, with 12 bases between them. The V gene's germline CDR1 is MNHNY and CDR2 SVGAGI (reference sequence). The CDR3 is 13 amino acids. The CDR3 region is CASSGTSYQPQHF. The CDR3 DNA reads TGTGCCAGCAGTGGGACTAGTTACCAGCCCCAGCATTTT.

This clone was detected a few times. V gene TRBV11-2 combines with J gene TRBJ2-2; 15 bases agree with TRBD2. Trimming took 3 bases from V and 7 from J; bases not matched to a gene: 12. The CDR3 consists of 19 residues. Germline CDR1 reads SGHAT; CDR2 reads FQNNGV. DNA of the CDR3: TGTGCCAGCAGCTTCACGCCGGGACTAGCGGGGGGCTTGAACGGGGAGCTGTTTTTT. As protein: CASSFTPGLAGGLNGELFF.

The rearrangement joins TRBV28 to TRBJ1-6, with D hard to call. The length of the CDR3 is 12 residues. The germline V and J ends were trimmed by 2 bases and 7 bases, with 3 bases remaining between them. Germline V gene data show CDR1 as MDHEN and CDR2 as SYDVKM. The chain's CDR3 is CASSLGNSPLHF. The CDR3 bases are TGTGCCAGCAGTTTAGGGAATTCACCCCTCCACTTT.

V gene TRBV7-2 combines with J gene TRBJ2-3; D is ambiguous. Germline assignment: CDR1 SGHTA and CDR2 FQGNSA. V shed 2 bases and J shed 2 bases, with 11 bases lying between them. The CDR3 is 15 amino acids. The DNA for the CDR3 is TGTGCCAGCAGCTTACAAGGGCGTGCCACAGATACGCAGTATTTT. It encodes CASSLQGRATDTQYF. Full variable domain (remainder filled in from reference TRBV7-2 and TRBJ2-3): GAGVSQSPSNKVTEKGKDVELRCDPISGHTALYWYRQSLGQGLEFLIYFQGNSAPDKSGLPSDRFSAERTGGSVSTLTIQRTQQEDSAVYLCASSLQGRATDTQYFGPGTRLTVL.

The genes are TRBV6-6 and TRBJ2-5; D gene ambiguous. The ends were cut back, 7 bases at V and 1 base at J, with 10 bases in the middle. The CDR3 is 13 residues long. CDR1 and CDR2 from the germline V gene are MNHNY and SVGAGI (reference sequence). This chain's CDR3 is CASTPLGQETQYF. In nucleotides, the CDR3 is TGTGCCAGCACCCCCCTGGGCCAAGAGACCCAGTACTTC.

This clone was recorded once. This chain joins TRBV28 and TRBJ2-5, with D perhaps being TRBD1 or TRBD2 (6 bases each). This CDR3 is 16 amino acids long. Germline-derived CDR1 and CDR2 are MDHEN and SYDVKM. Trimming took off 6 bases at V and 2 bases at J, with 19 bases between the two ends. In nucleotides, the CDR3 is TGTGCCAGCAGCTTAACGGGGGCGGGGCCACAAGAGACCCAGTACTTC. Protein product: CASSLTGAGPQETQYF.